The 15 T cell receptor beta chains in this list originate from one sample, sequenced in a study of shared clonotypes between healthy human individuals. Sequenced by immunoSEQ multiplex PCR; TCRdb stores in-frame clones only, minus some. The repertoire holds about 2 million clones, with just under 95% as singletons. CD8 cells regarded as naive lacked CD45RO, were positively chosen for CCR7, and omitted terminally differentiated effector memory CD45RA+ cells. The sample comprised naive CD8+ T cells sorted from blood. All receptors come from a man between 18 and 35 years old in good health.

In regard to this clone: Within the sample, other DNA sequences also encode this same CDR3. V and J are TRBV30 and TRBJ2-2, with D unresolved. The CDR3 has 11 amino acids. Trimming removed 0 bases from V and 6 bases from J, with 2 bases in between. Germline CDR1 and CDR2: GTSNPN and SVGIG (reference sequence). CDR3 residues: CAWSVSGELFF. The CDR3 nucleotides are TGTGCCTGGAGTGTTTCCGGGGAGCTGTTTTTT.

This chain connects TRBV27 to TRBJ2-1; the match to TRBD2 covers 8 bases. The J segment lost 8 bases and the V segment lost 2 bases, leaving 8 bases of the junction unmatched. The CDR3 is 15 residues long. In germline, CDR1 is MNHEY, CDR2 SMNVEV (reference sequence). The CDR3 bases are TGTGCCAGCAGTTTAGGGACTAGGGTTGGACATGAGCAGTTCTTC. Protein product: CASSLGTRVGHEQFF.

This clone has more than one count but fewer than ten. CDR3 sequence reads: CASSPIRSNQPQHF. Here the CDR3 DNA reads TGTGCCAGCTCTCCAATCAGGTCAAATCAGCCCCAGCATTTT. The chain employs TRBV18 and TRBJ1-5; no reliable D call. Germline V CDR1 and CDR2: KGHSH, LQKENI. This CDR3 has 14 amino acids. Trimming cost V 6 bases and J 4 bases, with 13 bases left between them.

The chain recombines TRBV7-2 with TRBJ1-5, with TRBD1 matching 10 bases. This CDR3 has 17 residues. V shed 1 base, J shed 4 bases, and the junction held 7 bases outside the gene matches. Germline values: CDR1 SGHTA, CDR2 FQGNSA. For the CDR3, the DNA is TGTGCCAGCAGCTTAGGGGGGGACAGGGGCGGTAATCAGCCCCAGCATTTT. This sequence encodes CASSLGGDRGGNQPQHF.

The chain uses TRBV27 and TRBJ1-5; a possible D gene is TRBD1 (5 bases). The CDR3 is 14 amino acids. V was trimmed by 7 bases and J by 8 bases, leaving 18 bases between them. CDR1 is MNHEY, CDR2 SMNVEV, per germline (reference sequence). The CDR3 DNA reads as TGTGCCAGCAAACGGGGCGTCGGGTTGGAGCCCCAGCATTTT. It translates to CASKRGVGLEPQHF.

The chain recombines TRBV6-5 with TRBJ2-1, with D possibly TRBD2 on 5 matching bases. The length of the CDR3 is 15 residues. The V gene lost 6 bases and the J gene lost 0 bases, with 12 bases spanning the gap. The V gene's germline CDR1 is MNHEY and CDR2 SVGAGI. For the CDR3, the DNA is TGTGCCAGCAGCCCGGACTGGAGCTCCTACAATGAGCAGTTCTTC. Protein: CASSPDWSSYNEQFF.

V is TRBV5-1 and J is TRBJ1-4, with 7 bases identical to TRBD1. This CDR3 spans 16 amino acids. The junction had 8 bases not matched to a gene; V was cut back by 2 bases and J by 4 bases. Germline V gene sequence: CDR1 SGHRS, CDR2 YFSETQ. Here the CDR3 reads CASSFLPGGINEKLFF. In DNA, the CDR3 is TGCGCCAGCAGCTTCCTCCCAGGGGGAATTAATGAAAAACTGTTTTTT.

The chain combines TRBV5-1 with TRBJ2-3; no clear D gene. Looked up from germline, CDR1 is SGHRS and CDR2 is YFSETQ. The CDR3 is made up of 15 amino acids. The V end lost 0 bases, the J end lost 5 bases, and 13 bases lay between the germline ends. For the CDR3, the DNA is TGCGCCAGCAGCTTGGACCCCTCCGTGGGAGATACGCAGTATTTT. Translation gives CASSLDPSVGDTQYF. Complete variable domain (other parts from reference TRBV5-1 and TRBJ2-3): KAGVTQTPRYLIKTRGQQVTLSCSPISGHRSVSWYQQTPGQGLQFLFEYFSETQRNKGNFPGRFSGRQFSNSRSEMNVSTLELGDSALYLCASSLDPSVGDTQYFGPGTRLTVL.

The V call is TRBV7-8, the J call TRBJ2-7; D gene unclear. Trimming removed 1 base from V and 0 bases from J, with 13 bases in between. Germline loops: CDR1 SGHVS, CDR2 FQNEAQ. The CDR3 is made up of 16 amino acids. CDR3 in DNA: TGTGCCAGCAGCTTAGGAACTGGCCTAGACTCCTACGAGCAGTACTTC. Protein product: CASSLGTGLDSYEQYF.

The gene calls are TRBV6-1 and TRBJ2-1; maybe TRBD2 (6 bases). The length of the CDR3 is 15 residues. The V gene lost 6 bases and the J gene lost 6 bases, with 18 bases spanning the gap. CDR1 and CDR2 (germline): MNHNS, SASEGT. The CDR3 here is CASREGGQRSNEQFF. In DNA, the CDR3 is TGTGCCAGCAGGGAGGGTGGACAACGTTCCAATGAGCAGTTCTTC.

The chain couples TRBV13 to TRBJ2-1, with D possibly being TRBD2 (5 bases). Germline values: CDR1 PRHDT, CDR2 FYEKMQ (reference sequence). With 4 bases removed from V and 0 bases from J, the gap between germline ends came to 13 bases. CDR3 size: 16 residues. The CDR3 DNA reads as TGTGCCAGCAGCTATTGGGCGGGCGGCTCCTACAATGAGCAGTTCTTC. Translation: CASSYWAGGSYNEQFF.

The rearrangement links TRBV6-5 to TRBJ1-4; TRBD1 agrees at 7 bases. The CDR3 sequence is 15 residues long. Trimming cost V 7 bases and J 4 bases; bases outside gene matches: 9. CDR1 is MNHEY, CDR2 SVGAGI, per germline. The CDR3 DNA follows: TGTGCCAGCACCCAGGGGGGAGTTAGTAATGAAAAACTGTTTTTT. This sequence encodes CASTQGGVSNEKLFF.

On this clone: Distinct nucleotide sequences in the sample also encode this CDR3. The chain carries TRBV5-1 and TRBJ2-7; the match to TRBD1 covers 8 bases. This CDR3 is 15 amino acids long. The junction had 6 bases not matched to a gene; V was cut back by 4 bases and J by 0 bases. CDR1 is SGHRS, CDR2 YFSETQ, per germline. Written as DNA, the CDR3 is TGCGCCAGCAGCCCGGGGACAGGAAGCTCCTACGAGCAGTACTTC. This codes for CASSPGTGSSYEQYF.

Notes on this clone: The identical CDR3 is also encoded by other nucleotide sequences in the sample. The genes are TRBV7-8 and TRBJ1-4; the match to TRBD1 covers 7 bases. The CDR3 sequence is 14 residues long. The ends lost 1 base at V and 8 bases at J; junction bases unmatched: 4. Germline V lookup: CDR1 SGHVS, CDR2 FQNEAQ. This CDR3 is CASSLGQGREKLFF. CDR3 bases: TGTGCCAGCAGCTTAGGACAGGGTCGCGAAAAACTGTTTTTT. Full variable domain (missing parts from reference TRBV7-8 and TRBJ1-4): GAGVSQSPRYKVAKRGQDVALRCDPISGHVSLFWYQQALGQGPEFLTYFQNEAQLDKSGLPSDRFFAERPEGSVSTLKIQRTQQEDSAVYLCASSLGQGREKLFFGSGTQLSVL.

The chain uses TRBV30 and TRBJ2-7; a weak D match, TRBD2 (6 bases). This CDR3 contains 13 residues. Trimming took off 7 bases at V and 0 bases at J, with 13 bases between the two ends. CDR1 and CDR2 from the germline V gene are GTSNPN and SVGIG (reference sequence). This chain's CDR3 is CAYLSGSSYEQYF. The CDR3 DNA sequence: TGTGCCTACCTTAGCGGAAGCTCCTACGAGCAGTACTTC.